This entry features one T cell receptor (beta chain) sequence. The data were taken from a study of blood T cell repertoires in COVID-19. Per the study methods: Reference gene primers were amplified, and this amplification served to estimate nucleated cell counts. Assay: immunoSEQ multiplex PCR; the TCRdb copy retains only in-frame clones and omits some. The D gene and trimming were derived from the DNA, and the V and J assignments and clone size from that table. Among approximately 200,000 clones, approximately 91% were seen once, and the ten largest hold less than 3%. CDR1 is SGHAT and CDR2 is FQNNGV in the germline V gene. Trimming at V came to 5 bases and at J to 3 bases, leaving 2 bases not matched to a gene. The CDR3 is 13 residues long.

This clonotype originated in a woman aged 60-75 years with acute or convalescent COVID-19. The sample comprised peripheral blood. The chain carries TRBV11-2 and TRBJ1-2; 8 bases map to TRBD1. CDR3: CASSPGQDYGYTF. CDR3 in DNA: TGTGCCAGCAGCCCGGGACAGGACTATGGCTACACCTTC.